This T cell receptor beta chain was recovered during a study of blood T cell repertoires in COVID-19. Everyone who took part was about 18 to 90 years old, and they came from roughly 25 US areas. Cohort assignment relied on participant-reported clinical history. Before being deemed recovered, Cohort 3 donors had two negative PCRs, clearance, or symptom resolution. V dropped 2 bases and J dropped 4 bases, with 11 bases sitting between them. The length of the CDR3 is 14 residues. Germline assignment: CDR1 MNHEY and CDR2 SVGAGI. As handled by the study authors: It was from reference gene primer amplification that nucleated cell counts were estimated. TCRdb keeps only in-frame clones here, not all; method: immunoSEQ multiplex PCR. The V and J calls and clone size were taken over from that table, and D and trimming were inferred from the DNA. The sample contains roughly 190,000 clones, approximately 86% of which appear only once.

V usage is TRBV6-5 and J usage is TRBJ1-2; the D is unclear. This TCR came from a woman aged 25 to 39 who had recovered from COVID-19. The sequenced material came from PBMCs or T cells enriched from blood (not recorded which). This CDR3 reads CASSYKGGSYGYTF. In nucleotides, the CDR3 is TGTGCCAGCAGTTACAAGGGAGGAAGCTATGGCTACACCTTC.